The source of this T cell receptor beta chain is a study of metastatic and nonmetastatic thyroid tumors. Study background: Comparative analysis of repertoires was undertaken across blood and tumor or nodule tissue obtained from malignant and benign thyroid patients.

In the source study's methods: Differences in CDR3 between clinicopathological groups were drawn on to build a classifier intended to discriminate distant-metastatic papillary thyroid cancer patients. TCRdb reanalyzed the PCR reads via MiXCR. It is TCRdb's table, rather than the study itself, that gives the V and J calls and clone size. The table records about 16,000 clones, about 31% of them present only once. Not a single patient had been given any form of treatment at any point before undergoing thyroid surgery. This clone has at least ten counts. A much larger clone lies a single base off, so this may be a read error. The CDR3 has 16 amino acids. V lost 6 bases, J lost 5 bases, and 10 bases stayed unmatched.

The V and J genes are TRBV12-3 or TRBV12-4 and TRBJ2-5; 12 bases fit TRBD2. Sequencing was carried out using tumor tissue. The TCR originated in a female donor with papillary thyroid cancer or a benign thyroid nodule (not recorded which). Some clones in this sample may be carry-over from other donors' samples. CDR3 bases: TGTGCCAGCAGCCGGGCTAGCGGGGGGGCCCGGGAGACCCAGTACTTC. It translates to CASSRASGGARETQYF.